Below are 23 T cell receptor beta chains sequenced from a single sample in a study of OX40 agonist ivuxolimab in advanced cancers. Profiled with immunoSEQ multiplex PCR; TCRdb holds only in-frame clones, not every one. This sample has about 61,000 clones, with approximately 86% found just once. This sample comprised CD4+ or CD8+ T cells sorted from blood, obtained in a trial of the OX40 agonist ivuxolimab. These receptor sequences come from an adult with an advanced solid tumor such as melanoma, head and neck, liver or kidney cancer.

This clone was recorded once. The chain links TRBV7-8 to TRBJ2-5, with TRBD2 matching 7 bases. J gave up 3 bases and V 5 bases, and 3 bases lay outside the gene matches. This CDR3 comprises 13 residues. The V gene's germline CDR1 is SGHVS and CDR2 FQNEAQ. CDR3 sequence (DNA): TGTGCCAGCAGCGGACTAGTCAAAGAGACCCAGTACTTC. Protein: CASSGLVKETQYF.

V gene TRBV18 combines with J gene TRBJ1-2; TRBD1 is a possible D gene (5 bases). CDR3 length equals 15 residues. Germline V gives CDR1 KGHSH, CDR2 LQKENI. Trimming cost V 5 bases and J 0 bases, with 13 bases left between them. The CDR3 reads CASSMQTAPNYGYTF. Here the CDR3 DNA reads TGTGCCAGCTCAATGCAGACAGCTCCTAACTATGGCTACACCTTC.

The chain is built from TRBV6-5 and TRBJ2-7; 10 bases are a match to TRBD1. With 0 bases clipped from V and 4 bases from J, the junction kept 6 bases outside the gene matches. The CDR3 loop spans 16 amino acids. The germline gives CDR1 MNHEY, CDR2 SVGAGI. The CDR3 DNA follows: TGTGCCAGCAGTTACTCTAAGGGACAGGGGTGGTACGAGCAGTACTTC. Protein product: CASSYSKGQGWYEQYF.

The chain is built from TRBV6-5 and TRBJ2-1; D call uncertain. V lost 2 bases and J 7 bases, leaving 12 bases between the germline ends. Germline CDR1 MNHEY, CDR2 SVGAGI. This CDR3 has 14 amino acids. The CDR3 is CASSYDTSWNEQFF. CDR3 sequence (DNA): TGTGCCAGCAGTTACGACACCTCTTGGAATGAGCAGTTCTTC.

The V and J genes are TRBV4-1 and TRBJ2-1, with 7 bases aligning to TRBD1. Germline V gene lookup returns CDR1 MGHRA and CDR2 YSYEKL. The CDR3 length is 17 residues. After removal of 3 bases from V and 6 bases from J, the junction contained 14 bases not matched to a gene. CDR3 nucleotide sequence: TGCGCCAGCAGCCAGTCGGGTGGACAGGATGTTCGCAATGAGCAGTTCTTC. This translates into CASSQSGGQDVRNEQFF.

V gene TRBV18 combines with J gene TRBJ2-7, with 9 bases aligning to TRBD1. The germline V gene encodes CDR1 KGHSH and CDR2 LQKENI. The CDR3 totals 14 residues. The trim removed 4 bases at V and 4 bases at J, leaving 5 bases unmatched. CDR3 bases: TGTGCCAGCTCACGGGACAGGGTGGCGTACGAGCAGTACTTC. This gives the protein CASSRDRVAYEQYF.

The chain has TRBV6-1 and TRBJ2-1; TRBD1 matches at 7 bases. The ends lost 4 bases at V and 9 bases at J; junction bases unmatched: 6. CDR1 and CDR2 (germline): MNHNS, SASEGT. The CDR3 spans 13 residues. CDR3 in amino acids: CASSADRAGEQFF. The CDR3, as DNA: TGTGCCAGCAGTGCCGACAGGGCCGGTGAGCAGTTCTTC.

This clone has more than one count but fewer than ten. The chain's CDR3 is CASSKPDRISNQPQHF. As DNA, the CDR3 is TGTGCCAGTAGTAAACCCGACAGGATTAGCAATCAGCCCCAGCATTTT. The rearrangement links TRBV19 to TRBJ1-5; TRBD1 might be the D (6 bases). Germline V lookup: CDR1 LNHDA, CDR2 SQIVND (reference sequence). This CDR3 has 16 residues. V shed 4 bases and J shed 0 bases, with 13 bases lying between them.

The chain's CDR3 is CASSLATGTGFEAFF. The CDR3 DNA is TGTGCCAGCAGCTTGGCTACCGGGACAGGTTTTGAAGCTTTCTTT. The J gene is TRBJ1-1, the V gene TRBV7-9, with TRBD1 identical over 8 bases. CDR3 length: 15 amino acids. V lost 3 bases, J lost 7 bases, and 10 bases stayed unmatched. The germline V gene encodes CDR1 SEHNR and CDR2 FQNEAQ (reference sequence).

The chain uses TRBV6-5 and TRBJ2-7, with D uncertain. Germline V gives CDR1 MNHEY, CDR2 SVGAGI. This CDR3 has 15 amino acids. Trimming removed 0 bases from V and 2 bases from J, with 11 bases in between. DNA for the CDR3: TGTGCCAGCAGTTACTCGCTTCCGGGCCCCTACGAGCAGTACTTC. Residues: CASSYSLPGPYEQYF.

The genes are TRBV18 and TRBJ2-1; the D gene could be TRBD1 or TRBD2 (6 bases each). Germline CDR1 KGHSH, CDR2 LQKENI. Trimming cost V 2 bases and J 3 bases, with 8 bases left between them. This CDR3 has 14 residues. The CDR3, as DNA: TGTGCCAGCTCACCAGAGGGGGGCTACAATGAGCAGTTCTTC. Translation: CASSPEGGYNEQFF.

V is TRBV5-1 and J is TRBJ2-7; TRBD2 aligns across 7 bases. This CDR3 comprises 12 residues. V lost 3 bases and J lost 11; bases outside the gene matches: 8. Germline V lookup: CDR1 SGHRS, CDR2 YFSETQ. CDR3 loop: CASSSTKREEYF. The CDR3 DNA reads TGCGCCAGCAGCTCAACCAAACGGGAGGAGTACTTC.

V is TRBV28 and J is TRBJ1-6; D perhaps matches TRBD1 (6 bases). There are 14 residues in the CDR3. From germline, CDR1 is MDHEN and CDR2 SYDVKM. Trimming stripped 5 bases from V and 6 bases from J, with 11 bases between. In nucleotides, the CDR3 is TGTGCCAGCAGTCTGACAGGACTTAATTCACCCCTCCACTTT. Its translation is CASSLTGLNSPLHF.

This clone showed up just once. The chain uses TRBV6-5 and TRBJ2-3; a weak D match, TRBD2 (6 bases). The V gene's germline CDR1 is MNHEY and CDR2 SVGAGI. This CDR3 spans 15 amino acids. V shed 4 bases and J shed 1 base, with 12 bases lying between them. The CDR3 region is CASSSSGLRTDTQYF. The CDR3 DNA follows: TGTGCCAGCAGTTCATCGGGACTCCGCACAGATACGCAGTATTTT.

The chain has TRBV7-8 and TRBJ2-7, with D perhaps matching TRBD1 (6 bases). CDR3 size: 15 residues. V was cut by 6 bases and J by 0 bases, with 15 bases left in between. Germline V gene data show CDR1 as SGHVS and CDR2 as FQNEAQ. The CDR3 protein is CASSPQGIPSYEQYF. CDR3 sequence (DNA): TGTGCCAGCAGTCCTCAGGGGATACCCTCCTACGAGCAGTACTTC.

The chain has TRBV7-9 and TRBJ2-3; 7 nucleotides match TRBD1. Per the germline V gene, CDR1 is SEHNR and CDR2 is FQNEAQ (reference sequence). This CDR3 is 15 amino acids long. After removal of 5 bases from V and 0 bases from J, the junction contained 5 bases not matched to a gene. The CDR3 loop is CASSKGGLSTDTQYF. The CDR3 DNA follows: TGTGCCAGCAGCAAAGGGGGCCTAAGCACAGATACGCAGTATTTT.

The chain carries TRBV6-1 and TRBJ2-6; 9 bases agree with TRBD2. The V and J ends lost 3 bases and 8 bases, in that order; junction bases with no gene match: 11. Germline-derived CDR1 and CDR2 are MNHNS and SASEGT. This CDR3 is built from 17 residues. DNA for the CDR3: TGTGCCAGCAGTGATCTAGGACTAGCGAGAGGGACCAACGTCCTGACTTTC. Residues: CASSDLGLARGTNVLTF.

The J gene is TRBJ2-1, the V gene TRBV10-2, with 11 positions matching TRBD2. This CDR3 has 16 amino acids. The V segment lost 4 bases and the J segment 0 bases; nucleotides outside the gene matches: 2. The V gene's germline CDR1 is WSHSY and CDR2 SAAADI. The CDR3 sequence is CASSAGLAGSYNEQFF. The DNA for the CDR3 is TGCGCCAGCAGTGCCGGACTAGCGGGCTCCTACAATGAGCAGTTCTTC.

The chain is built from TRBV15 and TRBJ2-2, with 9 nucleotides matching TRBD1. In germline, CDR1 is LNHNV, CDR2 YYDKDF (reference sequence). The trim removed 0 bases at V and 3 bases at J, leaving 5 bases unmatched. CDR3 length equals 17 residues. CDR3 loop: CATSRDRRTGDTGELFF. The CDR3 DNA reads TGTGCCACCAGCAGAGATCGGCGGACAGGGGACACCGGGGAGCTGTTTTTT.

The chain is built from TRBV4-1 and TRBJ1-2; TRBD1 is a possible D gene (6 bases). Trimming took off 1 base at V and 4 bases at J, with 19 bases between the two ends. CDR1 MGHRA and CDR2 YSYEKL come from the germline V gene. The CDR3 spans 17 residues. CDR3 sequence reads: CASSQGIQGGGSYGYTF. CDR3 coding DNA: TGCGCCAGCAGCCAAGGCATCCAGGGAGGGGGGTCCTATGGCTACACCTTC.

The rearrangement joins TRBV9 to TRBJ1-2, with TRBD1 matching 8 bases. CDR3 size: 17 residues. V lost 1 base and J lost 4; bases outside the gene matches: 12. CDR1 SGDLS and CDR2 YYNGEE come from the germline V gene. CDR3 sequence (DNA): TGTGCCAGCAGCGTAACGGTGGAGACAGGGGCGGCCTATGGCTACACCTTC. It translates to CASSVTVETGAAYGYTF.

The chain combines TRBV5-1 with TRBJ2-5, with D possibly matching TRBD1 (5 bases). The end of the DNA aligns better with TRBJ2-7, so the J call may be wrong. This CDR3 comprises 16 residues. Germline V CDR1 and CDR2: SGHRS, YFSETQ. The CDR3 DNA follows: TGCGCCAGCAGCTTGGGCCCCTCCCAGGGCTCCTACGAGCAGTACTTC. Translation: CASSLGPSQGSYEQYF.

The chain carries TRBV5-1 and TRBJ2-1; 8 bases match TRBD2. In germline, CDR1 is SGHRS, CDR2 YFSETQ. V dropped 4 bases and J dropped 0; count of bases not matched to a gene: 9. The CDR3 has 17 amino acids. CDR3 residues: CASSLAGGASSYNEQFF. The CDR3 coding sequence is TGCGCCAGCAGCCTCGCGGGGGGCGCGAGCTCCTACAATGAGCAGTTCTTC. Full variable domain (rest looked up from reference TRBV5-1 and TRBJ2-1): KAGVTQTPRYLIKTRGQQVTLSCSPISGHRSVSWYQQTPGQGLQFLFEYFSETQRNKGNFPGRFSGRQFSNSRSEMNVSTLELGDSALYLCASSLAGGASSYNEQFFGPGTRLTVL.